This is a list of T cell receptor beta chains from one sample in a study of CD8 T cells in Susac syndrome. One entry per CDR3 protein results from TCRdb running MiXCR on the immunoSEQ multiplex PCR reads. The sample carries approximately 190,000 distinct CDR3 sequences, approximately 93% recorded once. The sample taken for sequencing was CD4+ T cells from PBMCs. These receptors were collected from a human donor in good health. The CDR3 runs from the conserved cysteine through the conserved F or W. The D gene is left open where the match is weak. Clone size, where shown, is once, few, many, or a class for clones that have expanded.

size,V,D,length,J,DNA,CDR3
-,TRBV3-1,TRBD1,18,TRBJ1-2,TGTGCCAGCAGCCAAGATTGGGGTCGGGACAGGGGGAACTATGGCTACACCTTC,CASSQDWGRDRGNYGYTF
-,TRBV19,-,14,TRBJ1-5,TGTGCCAGTAGTACTGGCGGGGTTAATCAGCCCCAGCATTTT,CASSTGGVNQPQHF
-,TRBV15,-,16,TRBJ2-2,TGTGCCACCAGCAGACCGACAGGGAGGGGCACCGGGGAGCTGTTTTTT,CATSRPTGRGTGELFF
once,TRBV28,-,12,TRBJ1-2,TGTGCCAGCAGTCCAGACTACCGGGGCTACACCTTC,CASSPDYRGYTF
-,TRBV29-1,-,13,TRBJ2-7,TGCAGCGTTTCCGGGACGGACTCCTACGAGCAGTACTTC,CSVSGTDSYEQYF
-,TRBV29-1,TRBD1,15,TRBJ2-2,TGCAGCGTTGTTGGCCGGGACAGCAAGACCGGGGAGCTGTTTTTT,CSVVGRDSKTGELFF
-,TRBV3-1,-,15,TRBJ2-5,TGTGCCAGCAGCTCCACGTGGGCGGAGGAAGAGACCCAGTACTTC,CASSSTWAEEETQYF
-,TRBV19,-,16,TRBJ1-5,TGTGCCAGTAGACCCGGATCGGGACTTCCCAATCAGCCCCAGCATTTT,CASRPGSGLPNQPQHF
-,TRBV11-2,TRBD2,15,TRBJ2-3,TGTGCCAGCAGCTCCAACGGGGGGGCTTCAGATACGCAGTATTTT,CASSSNGGASDTQYF
-,TRBV29-1,-,13,TRBJ1-5,TGCAGCGTTCGGACGGGGGGCTCTCAGCCCCAGCATTTT,CSVRTGGSQPQHF
-,TRBV7-9,-,15,TRBJ1-2,TGTGCCAGCAGCCCCCCCCGGGGCCCGAGGGATGGCTACACCTTC,CASSPPRGPRDGYTF
-,TRBV7-2,-,14,TRBJ1-5,TGTGCCAGCAGCGAACAGAGTACCATTCAGCCCCAGCATTTT,CASSEQSTIQPQHF
-,TRBV20-1,-,13,TRBJ1-5,TGCAGTGCACGGGGAGGGGACAATCAGCCCCAGCATTTT,CSARGGDNQPQHF